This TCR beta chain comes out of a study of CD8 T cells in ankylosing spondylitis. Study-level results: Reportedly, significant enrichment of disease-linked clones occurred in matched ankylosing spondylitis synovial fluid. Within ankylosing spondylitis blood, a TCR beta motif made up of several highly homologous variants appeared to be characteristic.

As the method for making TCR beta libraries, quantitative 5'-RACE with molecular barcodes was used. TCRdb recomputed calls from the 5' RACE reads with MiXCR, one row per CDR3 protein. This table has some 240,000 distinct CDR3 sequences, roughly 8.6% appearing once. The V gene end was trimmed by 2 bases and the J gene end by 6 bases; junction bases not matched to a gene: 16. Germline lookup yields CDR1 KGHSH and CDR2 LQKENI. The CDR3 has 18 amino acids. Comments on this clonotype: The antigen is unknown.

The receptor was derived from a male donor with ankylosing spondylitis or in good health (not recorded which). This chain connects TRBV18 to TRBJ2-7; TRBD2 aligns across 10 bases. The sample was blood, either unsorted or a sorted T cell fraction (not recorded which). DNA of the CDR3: TGTGCCAGCTCACCATGGACCTCCGGGACTAGCGCCTACGGCGAGCAGTACTTC. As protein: CASSPWTSGTSAYGEQYF.